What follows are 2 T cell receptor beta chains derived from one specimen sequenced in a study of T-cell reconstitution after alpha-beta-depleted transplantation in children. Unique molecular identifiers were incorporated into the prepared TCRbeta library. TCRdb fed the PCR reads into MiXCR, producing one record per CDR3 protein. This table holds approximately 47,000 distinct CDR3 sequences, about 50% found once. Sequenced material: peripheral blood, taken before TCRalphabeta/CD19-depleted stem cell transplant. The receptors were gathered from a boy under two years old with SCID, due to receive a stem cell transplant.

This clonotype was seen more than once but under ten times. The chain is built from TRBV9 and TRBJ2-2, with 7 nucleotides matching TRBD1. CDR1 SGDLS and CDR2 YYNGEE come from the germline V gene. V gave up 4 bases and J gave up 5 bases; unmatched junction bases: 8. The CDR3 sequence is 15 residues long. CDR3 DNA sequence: TGTGCCAGCAGCCCGACAGGGAGTAAGACCGGGGAGCTGTTTTTT. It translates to CASSPTGSKTGELFF.

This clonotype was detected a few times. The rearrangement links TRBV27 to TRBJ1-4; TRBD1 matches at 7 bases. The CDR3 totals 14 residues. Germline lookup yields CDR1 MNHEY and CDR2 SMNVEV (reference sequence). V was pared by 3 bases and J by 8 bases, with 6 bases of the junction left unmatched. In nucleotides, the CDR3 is TGTGCCAGCAGTTTGACAGGGTCGGGCGAAAAACTGTTTTTT. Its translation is CASSLTGSGEKLFF.